The sequence of this TCR beta chain was determined in a study of blood T cell repertoires in COVID-19. At the level of the study: Researchers got acute and convalescent COVID-19 samples from the United States, Italy and Spain. From T cells, B-cell-depleted T cells, or PBMCs came the material, which was cDNA or gDNA.

CDR3 length: 16 amino acids. Trimming removed 2 bases from V and 4 bases from J; junction bases left unmatched: 4. Germline-derived CDR1 and CDR2 are MNHEY and SMNVEV (reference sequence). In the original processing: From reference gene primer amplification, estimates of nucleated cell counts were derived. Measured with immunoSEQ multiplex PCR; TCRdb has only the in-frame clones, and not every one. D and trimming come from the DNA, and the V and J calls and clone size come from that table. The sample shows about 180,000 clones, about 88% of them seen only once. This clone was seen once. The clonotype comes from a young man who had recovered from COVID-19. The sample was peripheral blood. The chain carries TRBV27 and TRBJ2-2, with 10 positions matching TRBD1. Here the CDR3 DNA reads TGTGCCAGCAGTTTAGATTGGACAGGGGGCACCGGGGAGCTGTTTTTT. Translating it yields CASSLDWTGGTGELFF.